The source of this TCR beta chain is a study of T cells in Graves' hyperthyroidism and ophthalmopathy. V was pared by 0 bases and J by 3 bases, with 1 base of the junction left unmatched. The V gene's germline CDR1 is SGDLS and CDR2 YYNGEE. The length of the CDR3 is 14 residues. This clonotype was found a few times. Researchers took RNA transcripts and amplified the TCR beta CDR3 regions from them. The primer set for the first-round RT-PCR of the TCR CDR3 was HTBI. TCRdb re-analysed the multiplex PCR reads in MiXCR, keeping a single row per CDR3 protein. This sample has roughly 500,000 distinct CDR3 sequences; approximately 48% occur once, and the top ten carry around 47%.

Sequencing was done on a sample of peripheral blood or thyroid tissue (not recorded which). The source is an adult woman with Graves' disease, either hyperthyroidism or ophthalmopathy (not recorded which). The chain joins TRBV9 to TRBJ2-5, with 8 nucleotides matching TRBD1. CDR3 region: CASSVATGEETQYF. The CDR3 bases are TGTGCCAGCAGCGTAGCGACAGGGGAAGAGACCCAGTACTTC.